These T cell receptor beta chains were read from a single sample in a study of CD8+CD57+ T cells in acquired aplastic anemia. Each CDR3 protein is one row after TCRdb ran MiXCR on the reads. The sample yields around 200,000 distinct CDR3 sequences, more than 60% seen once. Sequencing used sorted CD4+, CD8+, or CD8+CD57+ T cells (not recorded which) from PBMCs. The source of these receptors is a human donor with aplastic anemia. Both conserved end residues are part of each CDR3. Fields, in order: CDR3 protein, V gene.

CDR3 protein: CAITRGLGGSGYTF
V gene: TRBV10-3

CDR3 protein: CASSLEGSTDTQYF
V gene: TRBV7-8

CDR3 protein: CASSFPATSGGHTDTQYF
V gene: TRBV5-1

CDR3 protein: CASSTTGFLGYTF
V gene: TRBV7-9

CDR3 protein: CASSSLDRTGELFF
V gene: TRBV7-9

CDR3 protein: CSAQDGTSSYEQYF
V gene: TRBV20-1

CDR3 protein: CASSYRIDSPLHF
V gene: TRBV6-5

CDR3 protein: CASSMSLSSNQPQHF
V gene: TRBV19

CDR3 protein: CASSQGPTSGEETQYF
V gene: TRBV4-1

CDR3 protein: CSARPGAQGRGEAFF
V gene: TRBV20-1

CDR3 protein: CASSSPGQGHYGYTF
V gene: TRBV12-3/TRBV12-4

CDR3 protein: CATSREDGGYEQYF
V gene: TRBV15

CDR3 protein: CASSIGNTEAFF
V gene: TRBV19

CDR3 protein: CASSDRGTQYF
V gene: TRBV7-9

CDR3 protein: CASSLGTVGNNQPQHF
V gene: TRBV4-1

CDR3 protein: CASSSQIQGQDYNSPLHF
V gene: TRBV5-1

CDR3 protein: CASSRGYTEAFF
V gene: TRBV4-1

CDR3 protein: CASSEGTGGNEQFF
V gene: TRBV6-4

CDR3 protein: CASSAGGVVYEQYF
V gene: TRBV9

CDR3 protein: CASSVTGRGAFF
V gene: TRBV2

CDR3 protein: CASSQGGLGSEQYF
V gene: TRBV7-8

CDR3 protein: CASSLDGGNSPLHF
V gene: TRBV7-9

CDR3 protein: CSARVGGVGTEAFF
V gene: TRBV20-1

CDR3 protein: CATSDTTGFQETQYF
V gene: TRBV2

CDR3 protein: CASSEGQEFF
V gene: TRBV7-8

CDR3 protein: CASSSLWGPNTEAFF
V gene: TRBV7-2

CDR3 protein: CATQVTGGLYEQYF
V gene: TRBV24-1

CDR3 protein: CASREPGLAKNIQYF
V gene: TRBV19

CDR3 protein: CATSRPRERLGDLFHEQFF
V gene: TRBV15

CDR3 protein: CASSLDGTGELFF
V gene: TRBV7-3

CDR3 protein: CSASEGSYSPLHF
V gene: TRBV20-1